The clone carrying this T cell receptor beta chain was picked up many times. The sample comes from a study of T cells after yellow fever vaccination. Overall study context: Libraries from low-cell-number fractions were prepared with the SMART-Seq v4 Ultra Low Input RNA kit.

TCRdb itself ran the 5' RACE reads through MiXCR, one entry per CDR3 protein. The table records 500,000 to 650,000 distinct CDR3 sequences, around an eighth of them present only once. J was trimmed by 2 bases and V by 4 bases; bases with no gene match: 4. Looked up from germline, CDR1 is SGHRS and CDR2 is YFSETQ. The CDR3 extends over 15 amino acids. The chain joins TRBV5-1 to TRBJ2-2, with 8 bases fitting TRBD1. The sequence was collected from a man younger than 40 who received the YFV17D yellow fever vaccine. The sequencing here drew on PBMCs, taken on the day of the yellow fever booster vaccination. This CDR3 is CASSEQGGNTGELFF. The CDR3 nucleotides read TGCGCCAGCAGCGAACAGGGGGGAAACACCGGGGAGCTGTTTTTT.